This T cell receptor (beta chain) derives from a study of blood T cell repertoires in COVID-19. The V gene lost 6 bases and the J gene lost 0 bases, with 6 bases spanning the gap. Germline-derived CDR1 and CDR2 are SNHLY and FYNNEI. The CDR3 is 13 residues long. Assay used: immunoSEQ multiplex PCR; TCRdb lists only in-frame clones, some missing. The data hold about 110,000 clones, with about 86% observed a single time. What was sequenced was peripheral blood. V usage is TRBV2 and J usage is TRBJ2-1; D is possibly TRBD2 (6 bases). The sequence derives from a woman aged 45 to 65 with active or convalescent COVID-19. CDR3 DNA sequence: TGTGCCAGCAGGGACTACTCCTACAATGAGCAGTTCTTC. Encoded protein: CASRDYSYNEQFF. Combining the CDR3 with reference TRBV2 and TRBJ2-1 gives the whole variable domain EPEVTQTPSHQVTQMGQEVILRCVPISNHLYFYWYRQILGQKVEFLVSFYNNEISEKSEIFDDQFSVERPDGSNFTLKIRSTKLEDSAMYFCASRDYSYNEQFFGPGTRLTVL.